These 13 T cell receptor beta chains originate from one sample sequenced in a study of T cells of healthy individuals. TCRdb itself ran the 5' RACE reads through MiXCR, one entry per CDR3 protein. The sample lists about 57,000 distinct CDR3 sequences, around 16% occurring once. These receptors were obtained from a human donor in good health.

This rearrangement joins TRBV7-2 to TRBJ2-3, with D perhaps TRBD1 (5 bases). Germline V gene lookup returns CDR1 SGHTA and CDR2 FQGNSA. The CDR3 loop spans 16 amino acids. V lost 0 bases to trimming and J lost 5 bases, with 15 bases between them. CDR3 in amino acids: CASSLALGQKVDTQYF. Written as DNA, the CDR3 is TGTGCCAGCAGCTTAGCGCTTGGACAAAAAGTAGATACGCAGTATTTT.

The chain combines TRBV10-2 with TRBJ1-1; D possibly corresponds to TRBD1 (5 bases). The V gene's germline CDR1 is WSHSY and CDR2 SAAADI. V was clipped by 3 bases and J by 7 bases, with 12 bases between them. The CDR3 runs 13 residues. CDR3 protein: CASSEVLQGEAFF. The CDR3 coding sequence is TGCGCCAGCAGTGAAGTTCTCCAGGGTGAAGCTTTCTTT.

The chain links TRBV9 to TRBJ2-2; D not resolved. This CDR3 has 12 amino acids. Trimming cost V 4 bases and J 4 bases, with 5 bases left between them. CDR1 SGDLS and CDR2 YYNGEE come from the germline V gene. CDR3 amino acids: CASSSGTGELFF. The CDR3 nucleotides are TGTGCCAGCAGCTCCGGCACCGGGGAGCTGTTTTTT.

This clonotype was detected many times. The genes are TRBV27 and TRBJ1-6, with 12 bases that match TRBD1. Germline V CDR1 and CDR2: MNHEY, SMNVEV (reference sequence). This CDR3 region has 14 residues. V lost 6 bases, J lost 6 bases, and 0 bases stayed unmatched. The CDR3 region is CASRGQGANSPLHF. DNA of the CDR3: TGTGCCAGCAGGGGACAGGGGGCTAATTCACCCCTCCACTTT.

The gene calls are TRBV7-9 and TRBJ2-5; no firm D call. V was trimmed by 5 bases and J by 0 bases, leaving 4 bases between them. Germline CDR1 is SEHNR and CDR2 is FQNEAQ (reference sequence). The CDR3 has 12 residues. The CDR3 loop reads CASSINQETQYF. The CDR3 DNA reads TGTGCCAGCAGCATAAACCAAGAGACCCAGTACTTC.

Only a few counts were recorded for this clonotype. This chain joins TRBV2 and TRBJ1-1, with 7 bases matching TRBD1. Losses at the gene ends were 5 bases for V and 5 bases for J; bases not matched to a gene: 11. CDR1 and CDR2 (germline): SNHLY, FYNNEI. This CDR3 comprises 15 residues. CDR3 residues: CASSQGVSGKTEAFF. For the CDR3, the DNA is TGTGCCAGCAGTCAGGGGGTCTCGGGGAAGACTGAAGCTTTCTTT.

The sample holds a few counts of this clonotype. The gene calls are TRBV5-1 and TRBJ2-3, with 12 bases identical to TRBD2. Germline V gene lookup returns CDR1 SGHRS and CDR2 YFSETQ. CDR3 length: 15 residues. Losses at the gene ends were 7 bases for V and 1 base for J; bases not matched to a gene: 4. The CDR3 bases are TGCGCCAGCTCTAGCGGGAGGGCCGGCACAGATACGCAGTATTTT. It yields the protein CASSSGRAGTDTQYF.

There are a few counts of this clonotype. This chain links TRBV19 with TRBJ2-5, with 9 nucleotides matching TRBD1. This CDR3 region has 16 residues. The V segment lost 5 bases and the J segment 4 bases; nucleotides outside the gene matches: 11. Germline V gene sequence: CDR1 LNHDA, CDR2 SQIVND (reference sequence). CDR3 nucleotides: TGTGCCAGTAGTGTCGACAGGGGGACGCGACGAGAGACCCAGTACTTC. It specifies CASSVDRGTRRETQYF.

This clonotype was detected a few times. This chain uses TRBV7-6 with TRBJ2-7, with 7 bases lining up with TRBD2. The CDR3 sequence is 16 residues long. Germline lookup yields CDR1 SGHVS and CDR2 FNYEAQ. V lost 5 bases and J lost 5; bases outside the gene matches: 15. CDR3 in DNA: TGTGCCAGCAGCAAGGGGAGAGGCGGGAGCTGGAACGAGCAGTACTTC. Its translation: CASSKGRGGSWNEQYF.

This clonotype appeared many times. This sequence joins TRBV29-1 and TRBJ1-2; the D gene is possibly TRBD1 (5 bases). This CDR3 region has 12 residues. The V gene's germline CDR1 is SQVTM and CDR2 ANQGSEA. The V and J ends lost 4 bases and 3 bases respectively, with 9 bases between them. The CDR3, as DNA: TGCAGCGTTGCCAGGGAGTACTATGGCTACACCTTC. Its protein is CSVAREYYGYTF.

The V and J genes are TRBV5-1 and TRBJ2-7, with TRBD2 matching over 11 bases. CDR3 size: 15 residues. The V gene's germline CDR1 is SGHRS and CDR2 YFSETQ. The trim removed 3 bases at V and 4 bases at J, leaving 6 bases unmatched. The CDR3 is CASSSTSGSFYEQYF. DNA of the CDR3: TGCGCCAGCAGCTCAACTAGCGGGAGCTTTTACGAGCAGTACTTC.

This clonotype has more than one count but fewer than ten. This rearrangement joins TRBV2 to TRBJ2-7, with 10 bases fitting TRBD2. This CDR3 is built from 14 residues. V lost 8 bases to trimming and J lost 4 bases; unmatched junction nucleotides: 8. CDR1 and CDR2 from the germline V gene are SNHLY and FYNNEI. The CDR3 is CASSGLADLYEQYF. The CDR3 DNA reads TGTGCCAGCTCTGGACTAGCGGACCTTTACGAGCAGTACTTC.

This rearrangement joins TRBV19 to TRBJ1-1; the D gene is possibly TRBD1 (6 bases). V was pared by 6 bases and J by 6 bases, with 17 bases between. There are 14 residues in the CDR3. Germline V gives CDR1 LNHDA, CDR2 SQIVND (reference sequence). The CDR3 DNA reads as TGTGCCAGTAGCTCCATAGGGGGTAGTGCTGAAGCTTTCTTT. Translated, it gives CASSSIGGSAEAFF.